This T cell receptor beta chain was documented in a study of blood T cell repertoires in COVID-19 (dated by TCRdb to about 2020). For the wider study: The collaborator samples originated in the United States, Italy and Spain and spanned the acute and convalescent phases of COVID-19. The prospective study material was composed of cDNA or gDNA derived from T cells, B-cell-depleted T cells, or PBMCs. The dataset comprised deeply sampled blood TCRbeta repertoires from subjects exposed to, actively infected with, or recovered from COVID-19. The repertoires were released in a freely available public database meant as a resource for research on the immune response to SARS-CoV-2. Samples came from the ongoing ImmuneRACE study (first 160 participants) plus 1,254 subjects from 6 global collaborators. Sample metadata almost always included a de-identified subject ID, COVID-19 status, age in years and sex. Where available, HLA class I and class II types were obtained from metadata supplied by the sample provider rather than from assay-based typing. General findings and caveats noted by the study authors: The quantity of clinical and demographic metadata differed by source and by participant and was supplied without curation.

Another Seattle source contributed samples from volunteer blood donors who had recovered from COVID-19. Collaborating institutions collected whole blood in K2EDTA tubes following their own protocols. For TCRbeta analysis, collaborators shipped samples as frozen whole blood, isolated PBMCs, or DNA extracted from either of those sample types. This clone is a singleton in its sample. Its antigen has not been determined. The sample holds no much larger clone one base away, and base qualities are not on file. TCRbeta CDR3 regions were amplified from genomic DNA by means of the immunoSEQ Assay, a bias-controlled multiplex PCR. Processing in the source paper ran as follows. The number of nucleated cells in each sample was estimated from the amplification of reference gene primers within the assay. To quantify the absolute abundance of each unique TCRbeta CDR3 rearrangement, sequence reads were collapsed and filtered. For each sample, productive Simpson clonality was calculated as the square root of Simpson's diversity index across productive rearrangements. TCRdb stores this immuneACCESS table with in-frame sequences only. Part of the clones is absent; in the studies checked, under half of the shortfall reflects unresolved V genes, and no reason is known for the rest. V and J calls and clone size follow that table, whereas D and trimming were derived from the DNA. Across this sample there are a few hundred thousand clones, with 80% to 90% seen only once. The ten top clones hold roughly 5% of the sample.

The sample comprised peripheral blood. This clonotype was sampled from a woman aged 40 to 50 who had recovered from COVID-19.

This receptor carries the CDR3 CASSQDVARQFF. The nucleotides are TGTGCCAGCAGCCAAGATGTCGCGCGGCAGTTCTTC. Recombination joined TRBV14 with TRBJ2-1; the D gene identity is not certain. Taken from cysteine to phenylalanine, the CDR3 has 12 residues. Kept here is only the CDR3 DNA, which spans 36 bases and is read in frame from base 1. The V and J ends are trimmed by 0 bases and 12 bases, leaving 9 bases between them. Based on the germline V gene, the CDR1 and CDR2 sequences are SGHDN and FVKESK.